The 24 T cell receptor beta chains in this list originate from one sample, sequenced in a study of siplizumab effects on memory and regulatory T cells (dated by TCRdb to about 2019). The library was obtained by the immunoSEQ multiplex PCR assay. Held by TCRdb, this immuneACCESS table contains in-frame sequences only and omits some clones. Under half of the omission traces to an unresolved V gene where checked; the cause of the rest is unknown. The sample table lists more than 85,000 clones, 92% of them with a count of one. Together, the top ten hold 1.3% of the sample. Sequencing was carried out using CD4+ T cells sorted from blood. The receptors originated from a human donor in good health.

In the case of this clone: Other DNA sequences in the same sample also yield this CDR3. The rearrangement links TRBV19 to TRBJ2-3; D might be TRBD2 (5 bases). Trimming removed 1 base at V and 1 base at J, with 6 bases between. Per the germline V gene, CDR1 is LNHDA and CDR2 is SQIVND (reference sequence). This CDR3 contains 14 residues. The CDR3 DNA reads TGTGCCAGTAGTATAGGGGGAGGCACAGATACGCAGTATTTT. Protein product: CASSIGGGTDTQYF.

The chain combines TRBV6-5 with TRBJ1-2; D gene unclear. The ends were cut back, 7 bases at V and 0 bases at J, with 6 bases in the middle. This CDR3 spans 12 amino acids. Germline V gene data show CDR1 as MNHEY and CDR2 as SVGAGI. CDR3 loop: CASNSPNYGYTF. CDR3 DNA sequence: TGTGCCAGCAACAGTCCTAACTATGGCTACACCTTC.

The rearrangement uses TRBV7-2 and TRBJ1-4, with 8 bases lining up with TRBD1. CDR1 and CDR2 from the germline V gene are SGHTA and FQGNSA. V shed 5 bases and J 1 base; nucleotides not matched to a gene: 3. This CDR3 region has 15 residues. The CDR3 reads CASSTGGRTNEKLFF. CDR3 DNA: TGTGCCAGCAGCACAGGGGGGAGAACTAATGAAAAACTGTTTTTT.

The chain joins TRBV9 to TRBJ1-4, with 12 bases aligning to TRBD1. Per germline, CDR1 SGDLS and CDR2 YYNGEE. Unmatched junction bases numbered 4, after V lost 0 bases and J lost 7 bases. CDR3 length: 16 amino acids. The CDR3 DNA reads as TGTGCCAGCAGCGTAGGGGACAGGGGGCGTTCTGAAAAACTGTTTTTT. It specifies CASSVGDRGRSEKLFF.

This chain connects TRBV12-5 to TRBJ1-6; no clear D. The CDR3 loop spans 13 amino acids. Germline V gene data show CDR1 as LGHNT and CDR2 as FRNRAP. V gave up 4 bases and J gave up 10 bases, with 11 bases separating them. The CDR3 loop reads CASGWGGHSPLHF. CDR3 in DNA: TGTGCTAGTGGTTGGGGAGGCCACTCACCCCTCCACTTT. Filled out from reference TRBV12-5 and TRBJ1-6, the complete variable domain reads DARVTQTPRHKVTEMGQEVTMRCQPILGHNTVFWYRQTMMQGLELLAYFRNRAPLDDSGMPKDRFSAEMPDATLATLKIQPSEPRDSAVYFCASGWGGHSPLHFGNGTRLTVT.

This chain joins TRBV6-5 and TRBJ1-3; D not resolved. Germline V gene sequence: CDR1 MNHEY, CDR2 SVGAGI. The CDR3 has 11 residues. The V gene lost 2 bases and the J gene lost 6 bases, with 2 bases spanning the gap. CDR3 sequence (DNA): TGTGCCAGCAGTTACGTAAACACCATATATTTT. This encodes CASSYVNTIYF.

This clone has a single count. The V call is TRBV20-1, the J call TRBJ1-2, with D hard to call. Germline assignment: CDR1 DFQATT and CDR2 SNEGSKA (reference sequence). Trimming pared 1 base from V and 5 bases from J, leaving 5 bases between. The CDR3 runs 11 residues. The CDR3 DNA reads TGCAGTGCTAGAGCGGATTATGGCTACACCTTC. The encoded protein is CSARADYGYTF.

The chain links TRBV7-9 to TRBJ1-5, with no clear D. Trimming pared 0 bases from V and 7 bases from J, leaving 7 bases between. In germline, CDR1 is SEHNR, CDR2 FQNEAQ (reference sequence). This CDR3 has 13 amino acids. CDR3 DNA: TGTGCCAGCAGCTTAGCGCAAGGACAGCCCCAGCATTTT. Residues: CASSLAQGQPQHF.

The chain combines TRBV9 with TRBJ2-1; 8 bases are shared with TRBD2. The CDR3 spans 16 residues. CDR1 SGDLS and CDR2 YYNGEE come from the germline V gene. With 0 bases clipped from V and 5 bases from J, the junction kept 7 bases outside the gene matches. The CDR3 here is CASSVAPGLEDNEQFF. The DNA for the CDR3 is TGTGCCAGCAGCGTAGCCCCGGGACTAGAGGACAATGAGCAGTTCTTC. The full variable domain, rest sourced from reference TRBV9 and TRBJ2-1, is DSGVTQTPKHLITATGQRVTLRCSPRSGDLSVYWYQQSLDQGLQFLIQYYNGEERAKGNILERFSAQQFPDLHSELNLSSLELGDSALYFCASSVAPGLEDNEQFFGPGTRLTVL.

CDR3 DNA: TGCGCCAGCAGCCAAGATGGGACTCCCACTGAAGCTTTCTTT. The encoded protein is CASSQDGTPTEAFF. The chain joins TRBV4-1 to TRBJ1-1; possible D gene TRBD1, 5 bases. The ends were cut back, 0 bases at V and 4 bases at J, with 9 bases in the middle. Germline CDR1 is MGHRA and CDR2 is YSYEKL. The CDR3 extends over 14 amino acids.

This sequence joins TRBV7-9 and TRBJ1-1; D is perhaps TRBD1 (5 bases). Germline V gives CDR1 SEHNR, CDR2 FQNEAQ (reference sequence). CDR3 length: 15 amino acids. Trimming removed 2 bases from V and 3 bases from J, with 13 bases in between. The CDR3 loop reads CASSLRPGVDTEAFF. The CDR3 nucleotides are TGTGCCAGCAGCTTAAGACCGGGGGTGGACACTGAAGCTTTCTTT.

The V and J genes are TRBV18 and TRBJ1-1; 7 nucleotides align to TRBD1. The CDR3 consists of 13 residues. The J segment lost 2 bases and the V segment lost 5 bases, leaving 2 bases of the junction unmatched. CDR1 and CDR2 (germline): KGHSH, LQKENI. This CDR3 is CASSWDSNTEAFF. Written as DNA, the CDR3 is TGTGCCAGCTCATGGGACAGCAACACTGAAGCTTTCTTT. The whole variable domain, remainder taken from reference TRBV18 and TRBJ1-1, is NAGVMQNPRHLVRRRGQEARLRCSPMKGHSHVYWYRQLPEEGLKFMVYLQKENIIDESGMPKERFSAEFPKEGPSILRIQQVVRGDSAAYFCASSWDSNTEAFFGQGTRLTVV.

As DNA, the CDR3 is TGCGCCAGCAGCTTGGCGGACTCAGGAGATACGCAGTATTTT. Its protein is CASSLADSGDTQYF. This sequence joins TRBV5-1 and TRBJ2-3; a possible D gene is TRBD2 (5 bases). The CDR3 is 14 residues long. With 0 bases removed from V and 5 bases from J, the gap between germline ends came to 10 bases. CDR1 and CDR2 (germline): SGHRS, YFSETQ.

This sequence joins TRBV2 and TRBJ1-1; a possible D gene is TRBD1 (6 bases). V was trimmed by 2 bases and J by 8 bases, leaving 12 bases between them. The CDR3 is 13 residues long. The germline CDR1 and CDR2 sequences are SNHLY and FYNNEI. The CDR3 loop reads CASSESGAGEAFF. CDR3 in DNA: TGTGCCAGCAGTGAATCGGGGGCGGGAGAAGCTTTCTTT.

The chain is built from TRBV6-1 and TRBJ1-2; no definite D call. The CDR3 is 17 amino acids. Trimming shortened V by 0 bases and J by 5 bases, and 19 bases separated the two germline ends. Per the germline V gene, CDR1 is MNHNS and CDR2 is SASEGT. This CDR3 reads CASSEAIRSAVSYGYTF. CDR3 sequence (DNA): TGTGCCAGCAGTGAAGCGATAAGAAGCGCCGTTAGTTATGGCTACACCTTC.

The V gene is TRBV11-3, the J gene TRBJ2-2; D may be TRBD2 (5 bases). The ends were cut back, 5 bases at V and 5 bases at J, with 12 bases in the middle. Germline CDR1 is SGHNT and CDR2 is YENEEA. The length of the CDR3 is 14 residues. In nucleotides, the CDR3 is TGTGCCAGCAGCCCTGGACTCGAAACCGGGGAGCTGTTTTTT. It specifies CASSPGLETGELFF.

The rearrangement uses TRBV4-1 and TRBJ2-5, with 7 bases matching TRBD1. V was clipped by 3 bases and J by 2 bases; unmatched bases: 6. Germline V gene sequence: CDR1 MGHRA, CDR2 YSYEKL. This CDR3 has 15 amino acids. For the CDR3, the DNA is TGCGCCAGCAGCCACCTGGGACAGCTTCAAGAGACCCAGTACTTC. It is translated as CASSHLGQLQETQYF.

This chain connects TRBV7-2 to TRBJ2-3; D not resolved. This CDR3 is 15 amino acids long. The V gene lost 1 base and the J gene lost 2 bases, with 10 bases spanning the gap. Germline V CDR1 and CDR2: SGHTA, FQGNSA. Written as DNA, the CDR3 is TGTGCCAGCAGCTTAGGGGTTATTTTCACAGATACGCAGTATTTT. Translating it yields CASSLGVIFTDTQYF.

The gene calls are TRBV5-4 and TRBJ1-1; TRBD1 agrees at 8 bases. V gave up 4 bases and J gave up 5 bases; unmatched junction bases: 7. The CDR3 totals 14 residues. Germline CDR1 SGHNT, CDR2 YYREEE (reference sequence). CDR3 bases: TGTGCCAGCAGCCGCCGACAGGGGTGGACTGAAGCTTTCTTT. Protein: CASSRRQGWTEAFF.

The chain combines TRBV2 with TRBJ2-2; 7 nucleotides match TRBD2. The germline V gene encodes CDR1 SNHLY and CDR2 FYNNEI. The junction had 9 bases not matched to a gene; V was cut back by 10 bases and J by 1 base. This CDR3 contains 15 residues. The CDR3 DNA sequence: TGTGCCACCACTAGAGCGGGGATGAACACCGGGGAGCTGTTTTTT. Amino acids: CATTRAGMNTGELFF.

V and J are TRBV9 and TRBJ1-1, with a tentative D call TRBD1 (5 bases). CDR1 SGDLS and CDR2 YYNGEE come from the germline V gene. CDR3 length: 14 amino acids. The ends were cut back, 0 bases at V and 6 bases at J, with 12 bases in the middle. CDR3 residues: CASSVAGGEAEAFF. The CDR3 DNA is TGTGCCAGCAGCGTAGCTGGAGGGGAAGCTGAAGCTTTCTTT.

This clone occurred a few times. The V and J genes are TRBV6-1 and TRBJ2-1; TRBD2 aligns across 13 bases. Germline assignment: CDR1 MNHNS and CDR2 SASEGT. J was trimmed by 9 bases and V by 5 bases; bases with no gene match: 7. The CDR3 has 15 amino acids. The CDR3 nucleotides read TGTGCCAGCAGTCCGGGACTAGCGGGGTCTATTGAGCAGTTCTTC. Amino acid sequence: CASSPGLAGSIEQFF.

This clone was seen once. The chain employs TRBV19 and TRBJ1-2; D is ambiguous. This CDR3 spans 13 amino acids. Trimming cost V 7 bases and J 0 bases, with 9 bases left between them. CDR1 and CDR2 from the germline V gene are LNHDA and SQIVND (reference sequence). CDR3: CASMMTANYGYTF. The CDR3 DNA sequence: TGTGCCAGTATGATGACGGCTAACTATGGCTACACCTTC.

The chain combines TRBV7-8 with TRBJ1-5; D call uncertain. V was cut by 1 base and J by 0 bases, with 7 bases left in between. The CDR3 has 15 amino acids. CDR1 and CDR2 from the germline V gene are SGHVS and FQNEAQ. DNA for the CDR3: TGTGCCAGCAGCTTAGGAGGTTATAGCAATCAGCCCCAGCATTTT. This translates into CASSLGGYSNQPQHF.